This T cell receptor (beta chain) was profiled in a study of OX40 agonist ivuxolimab in advanced cancers. Study-level findings and limits: Not determined was the antigen specificity of the expanded peripheral T cells.

TCRdb keeps only in-frame clones here, not all; method: immunoSEQ multiplex PCR. The sample consists of around 100,000 clones, approximately 94% of them appearing once. Turning to this clone: Its antigen is not known.

Autoimmune disease history or systemic immunosuppression disqualified patients. This CDR3 region has 15 residues. The germline gives CDR1 LNHDA, CDR2 SQIVND (reference sequence). Between the trimmed V and J ends, which lost 4 bases and 0 bases, there was a span of 10 bases. The clonotype was recovered from an adult with an advanced solid tumor such as melanoma, head and neck, liver or kidney cancer. This chain joins TRBV19 and TRBJ2-1, with a tentative D call TRBD1 (5 bases). Here the sequenced sample was CD4+ or CD8+ T cells sorted from blood, taken in a trial of the OX40 agonist ivuxolimab. CDR3 in DNA: TGTGCCAGTAGTACGGTCGACAGCTCCTACAATGAGCAGTTCTTC. It codes for CASSTVDSSYNEQFF.